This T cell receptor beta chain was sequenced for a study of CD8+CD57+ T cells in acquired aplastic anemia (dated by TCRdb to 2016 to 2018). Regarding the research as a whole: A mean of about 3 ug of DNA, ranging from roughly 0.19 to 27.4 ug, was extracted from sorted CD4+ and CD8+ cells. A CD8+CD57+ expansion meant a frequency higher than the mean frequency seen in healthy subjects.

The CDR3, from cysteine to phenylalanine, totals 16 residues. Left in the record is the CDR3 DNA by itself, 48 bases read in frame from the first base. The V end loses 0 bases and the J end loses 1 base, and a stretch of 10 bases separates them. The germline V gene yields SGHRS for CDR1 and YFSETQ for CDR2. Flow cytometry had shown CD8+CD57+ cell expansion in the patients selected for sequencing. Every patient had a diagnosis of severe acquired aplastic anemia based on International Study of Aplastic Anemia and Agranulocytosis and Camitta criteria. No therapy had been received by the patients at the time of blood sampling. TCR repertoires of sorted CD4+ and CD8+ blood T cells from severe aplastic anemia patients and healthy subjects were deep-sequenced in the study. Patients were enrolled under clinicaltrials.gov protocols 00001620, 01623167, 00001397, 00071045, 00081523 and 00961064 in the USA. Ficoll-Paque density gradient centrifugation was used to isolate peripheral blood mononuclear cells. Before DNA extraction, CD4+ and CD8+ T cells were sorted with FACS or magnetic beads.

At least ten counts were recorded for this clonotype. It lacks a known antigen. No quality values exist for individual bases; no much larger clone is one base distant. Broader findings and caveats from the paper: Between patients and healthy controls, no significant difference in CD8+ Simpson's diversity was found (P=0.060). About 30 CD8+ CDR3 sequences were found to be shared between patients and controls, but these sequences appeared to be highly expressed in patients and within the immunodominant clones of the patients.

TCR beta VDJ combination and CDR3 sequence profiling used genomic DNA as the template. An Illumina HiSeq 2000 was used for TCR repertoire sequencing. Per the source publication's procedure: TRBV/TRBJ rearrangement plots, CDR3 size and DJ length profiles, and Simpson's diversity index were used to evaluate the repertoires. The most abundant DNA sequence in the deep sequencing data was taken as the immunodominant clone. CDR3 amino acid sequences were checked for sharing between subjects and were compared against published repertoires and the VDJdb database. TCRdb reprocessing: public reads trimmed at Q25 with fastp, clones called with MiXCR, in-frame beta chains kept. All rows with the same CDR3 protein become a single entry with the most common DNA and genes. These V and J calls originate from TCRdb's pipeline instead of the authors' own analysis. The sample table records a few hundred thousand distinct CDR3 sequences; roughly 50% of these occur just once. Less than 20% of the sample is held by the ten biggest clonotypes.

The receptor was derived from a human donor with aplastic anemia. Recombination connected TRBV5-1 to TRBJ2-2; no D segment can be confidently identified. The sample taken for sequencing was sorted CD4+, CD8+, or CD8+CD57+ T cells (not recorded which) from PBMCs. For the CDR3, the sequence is CASSLERGLNTGELFF. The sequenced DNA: TGCGCCAGCAGCTTGGAGCGAGGTCTGAACACCGGGGAGCTGTTTTTT.